Sequencing of this TCR beta chain was carried out in a study of immune evolution from preneoplasia to lung adenocarcinoma. Whole-study results and caveats: Top clone frequencies peaked in normal lung, apparently declining through invasive adenocarcinoma. T cell clonality was higher in KRAS-mutant than EGFR-mutant or wild-type nodules. Later-stage lesions seemingly showed higher T cell density and diversity than normal lung.

Nucleic acids came from premalignant or tumor cells enriched by macro-dissection. Germline values: CDR1 MNHEY, CDR2 SMNVEV (reference sequence). The CDR3 spans 16 residues. V lost 2 bases, J lost 0 bases, and 5 bases stayed unmatched. This clone turned up a few times. Its antigen is unidentified. Generated by immunoSEQ multiplex PCR, the TCRdb table keeps only in-frame clones and is missing some. The data contain about 5,600 clones, about 68% of them singletons. The clonotype was recovered from a person aged 60-79 years with lung adenocarcinoma. The rearrangement links TRBV27 to TRBJ2-3; TRBD2 aligns across 7 bases. Sequencing was carried out using FFPE lung adenocarcinoma in situ tissue. This CDR3 reads CASSLNLGGSTDTQYF. In nucleotides, the CDR3 is TGTGCCAGCAGTTTAAATTTGGGGGGGAGCACAGATACGCAGTATTTT.